The 4 T cell receptor beta chains given below trace back to one sample, sequenced in a study of CD8+ T cells in alopecia areata. The authors extracted RNA and reverse transcribed it into cDNA as the sequencing template. Method: immunoSEQ multiplex PCR; TCRdb's copy keeps in-frame clones and lacks some. In the table there are 100,000 to 150,000 clones, 50% to 60% of which are singletons. The source was CD4+ T cells sorted from blood, collected at week 0. The receptor source for this set is a human donor with alopecia areata.

The rearrangement links TRBV2 to TRBJ2-5; tentative D call: TRBD1 (5 bases). Trimming took off 4 bases at V and 3 bases at J, with 15 bases between the two ends. This CDR3 is built from 15 residues. Germline V gene lookup returns CDR1 SNHLY and CDR2 FYNNEI. The chain's CDR3 is CASSGAGQGKETQYF. CDR3 DNA: TGTGCCAGCAGTGGGGCAGGGCAAGGGAAAGAGACCCAGTACTTC.

The rearrangement joins TRBV5-6 to TRBJ2-3; 9 bases fit TRBD2. The CDR3 runs to 15 residues. V was clipped by 1 base and J by 2 bases; unmatched bases: 2. CDR1 and CDR2 (germline): SGHDT, YYEEEE. The CDR3 DNA reads TGTGCCAGCAGCTTGCCTAGCGGGGTCACAGATACGCAGTATTTT. It specifies CASSLPSGVTDTQYF.

This clone was seen a single time. V usage is TRBV7-2 and J usage is TRBJ1-2; no definite D call. With 4 bases removed from V and 8 bases from J, the gap between germline ends came to 23 bases. CDR1 and CDR2 (germline): SGHTA, FQGNSA. CDR3 length equals 16 residues. The CDR3 DNA is TGTGCCAGCAGCTCCAGAGGACTCTCGGTCACTATGGGCTACACCTTC. This translates into CASSSRGLSVTMGYTF.

This clone was picked up a small number of times. The chain uses TRBV5-1 and TRBJ2-1, with 7 bases identical to TRBD1. Germline CDR1 reads SGHRS; CDR2 reads YFSETQ. CDR3 size: 16 residues. Trimming cost V 3 bases and J 3 bases; bases outside gene matches: 9. CDR3 nucleotide sequence: TGCGCCAGCAGCTCAAAAACAGGGGCGGTCTACAATGAGCAGTTCTTC. Translated, it gives CASSSKTGAVYNEQFF.